This T cell receptor (beta chain) was sequenced for a study of cytomegalovirus exposure and HLA in healthy donors. TCRdb keeps only in-frame clones here, not all; method: immunoSEQ multiplex PCR. The sample lists about 120,000 clones, about 91% occurring once. Germline V gives CDR1 SGHDN, CDR2 FVKESK. V lost 1 base and J lost 2, with 9 bases in between. CDR3 size: 15 residues. The sequencing sample was made of PBMCs. The source is a young woman in good health and CMV-seronegative. The rearrangement links TRBV14 to TRBJ2-1; D is undetermined. The CDR3 bases are TGTGCCAGCAGCCAAGTTGACCGGGCCTACAATGAGCAGTTCTTC. Translation: CASSQVDRAYNEQFF.